Detailed here is one T cell receptor (beta chain). Clones were read by immunoSEQ multiplex PCR, and TCRdb kept only the in-frame ones, dropping some. Among about 57,000 clones, around 80% were seen once, and the ten largest hold less than 0.95%. Germline V lookup: CDR1 SGDLS, CDR2 YYNGEE. Trimming left V 5 bases short and J 6 bases short, with 18 bases between. This CDR3 region has 15 residues. The data stem from a study of memory CD4+ T cells and cytomegalovirus serostatus. The sort gate was single viable CD3+CD4+CD8-CD45RO+ cells for memory CD4+ T cells. Total CD4+ T cells were enriched by CD4 positive selection.

The TCR comes from an adult in good health and CMV-seronegative. The chain uses TRBV9 and TRBJ2-1; a weak D match, TRBD2 (6 bases). The specimen was memory CD4+ T cells from blood. CDR3 in DNA: TGTGCCAGCAGGGACTCCGGGACTGGGGCCAATGAGCAGTTCTTC. It encodes CASRDSGTGANEQFF. The full variable domain, in which reference TRBV9 and TRBJ2-1 provide the parts outside the CDR3, is DSGVTQTPKHLITATGQRVTLRCSPRSGDLSVYWYQQSLDQGLQFLIQYYNGEERAKGNILERFSAQQFPDLHSELNLSSLELGDSALYFCASRDSGTGANEQFFGPGTRLTVL.